At least ten counts were recorded for the clone carrying this T cell receptor beta chain. The sample is drawn from a study of T cells in Graves' hyperthyroidism and ophthalmopathy. The study defined stable Graves' hyperthyroidism as no ophthalmopathy progression within 18 months. With a duration under 2 months, the hyperthyroidism was newly diagnosed in patients aged 18 to 65. Reasons for excluding patients were uncontrolled infection, other autoimmune disease, pregnancy or lactation. TCR beta CDR3 regions were amplified from RNA transcripts. Using the HTBI primer set, a first-round RT-PCR was run on the TCR CDR3. Each CDR3 protein gets one entry after TCRdb re-called the multiplex PCR reads with MiXCR. The sample lists roughly 800,000 distinct CDR3 sequences; 38% were seen once. The V gene's germline CDR1 is SQVTM and CDR2 ANQGSEA. The V gene lost 2 bases and the J gene lost 8 bases, with 6 bases spanning the gap. The CDR3 totals 10 residues.

This chain connects TRBV29-1 to TRBJ1-1; D is ambiguous. The clonotype comes from a man between 18 and 35 years old with Graves' hyperthyroidism. The sample comprised blood. CDR3 protein: CSVETPEAFF. As DNA, the CDR3 is TGCAGCGTTGAAACGCCCGAAGCTTTCTTT.